The 21 T cell receptor beta chains presented below share a single source sample, sequenced in a study of T cell responses to AZD1222 COVID-19 vaccine. Clones were read by immunoSEQ multiplex PCR, and TCRdb kept only the in-frame ones, dropping some. This sample carries around 110,000 clones, 85% to 90% of them seen once, and the ten largest clones take around 5%. Sequencing used peripheral blood, obtained on day 0 of AZD1222 vaccination. Receptors were obtained from an adult in good health.

The chain employs TRBV2 and TRBJ2-7; 11 bases align to TRBD1. The CDR3 length is 14 residues. CDR1 and CDR2 from the germline V gene are SNHLY and FYNNEI. V shed 8 bases, J shed 7 bases, and the junction held 10 bases outside the gene matches. Written as DNA, the CDR3 is TGTGCCAGCCTTACCGGGACAGGGGGATCGGAGCAGTACTTC. It is translated as CASLTGTGGSEQYF.

The chain employs TRBV7-9 and TRBJ2-7, with D maybe TRBD2 (6 bases). Germline lookup yields CDR1 SEHNR and CDR2 FQNEAQ (reference sequence). CDR3 length: 17 residues. V lost 5 bases, J lost 3 bases, and 23 bases lay in between. DNA for the CDR3: TGTGCCAGCAGCCCCCCGGCCACTAGCCTCAGATACTACGAGCAGTACTTC. It codes for CASSPPATSLRYYEQYF.

This chain links TRBV28 with TRBJ1-5; D gene unclear. The length of the CDR3 is 13 residues. Germline V lookup: CDR1 MDHEN, CDR2 SYDVKM. The V gene lost 2 bases and the J gene lost 7 bases, with 9 bases spanning the gap. The CDR3 sequence is CASSLGLRQPQHF. The CDR3 region has the DNA TGTGCCAGCAGTTTAGGTCTGAGGCAGCCCCAGCATTTT. Variable domain in full (rest from reference TRBV28 and TRBJ1-5): DVKVTQSSRYLVKRTGEKVFLECVQDMDHENMFWYRQDPGLGLRLIYFSYDVKMKEKGDIPEGYSVSREKKERFSLILESASTNQTSMYLCASSLGLRQPQHFGDGTRLSIL.

V and J are TRBV15 and TRBJ2-2; TRBD2 aligns across 11 bases. CDR3 length: 17 residues. The ends lost 8 bases at V and 1 base at J; junction bases unmatched: 9. Germline V lookup: CDR1 LNHNV, CDR2 YYDKDF (reference sequence). DNA of the CDR3: TGTGCCACCCCTAGCAGCGGGACTAGCGGGAACACCGGGGAGCTGTTTTTT. This gives the protein CATPSSGTSGNTGELFF.

With regard to this clone: The same CDR3 arises from other DNA sequences in this sample as well. This chain connects TRBV18 to TRBJ1-2; D unclear. Germline lookup yields CDR1 KGHSH and CDR2 LQKENI. The V and J ends lost 1 base and 6 bases respectively, with 9 bases between them. The CDR3 extends over 13 amino acids. DNA of the CDR3: TGTGCCAGCTCACCACAGGGCAGAAATGGCTACACCTTC. As protein: CASSPQGRNGYTF.

In regard to this clone: Other DNA variants within this sample encode the same CDR3. The genes are TRBV6-1 and TRBJ1-5; D is uncertain. CDR3 length: 14 residues. Trimming took 3 bases from V and 0 from J, leaving 6 bases between them. Germline assignment: CDR1 MNHNS and CDR2 SASEGT. The chain's CDR3 is CASSETYSNQPQHF. CDR3 sequence (DNA): TGTGCCAGCAGTGAGACTTATAGCAATCAGCCCCAGCATTTT.

This chain connects TRBV28 to TRBJ1-5, with unresolved D. Germline assignment: CDR1 MDHEN and CDR2 SYDVKM. The germline V and J ends were trimmed by 3 bases and 3 bases, with 9 bases remaining between them. The length of the CDR3 is 14 residues. CDR3: CASSFRANNQPQHF. The CDR3, as DNA: TGTGCCAGCAGTTTTCGGGCCAACAATCAGCCCCAGCATTTT.

This chain links TRBV9 with TRBJ2-1; 7 bases match TRBD2. V was clipped by 0 bases and J by 9 bases; unmatched bases: 6. The CDR3 contains 14 residues. Germline V CDR1 and CDR2: SGDLS, YYNGEE. Here the CDR3 reads CASSVVGGVVEQFF. CDR3 sequence (DNA): TGTGCCAGCAGCGTAGTTGGGGGGGTGGTTGAGCAGTTCTTC.

The chain links TRBV18 to TRBJ2-5; D ambiguous. V was cut by 4 bases and J by 1 base, with 7 bases left in between. CDR1 KGHSH and CDR2 LQKENI come from the germline V gene. There are 13 residues in the CDR3. The CDR3 nucleotides are TGTGCCAGCTCACAGGGCTCCCAAGAGACCCAGTACTTC. It yields the protein CASSQGSQETQYF.

The chain employs TRBV5-1 and TRBJ2-7; D not certain. The CDR3 consists of 13 residues. In germline, CDR1 is SGHRS, CDR2 YFSETQ. V lost 3 bases to trimming and J lost 1 base, with 8 bases between them. CDR3 loop: CASSSTESYEQYF. For the CDR3, the DNA is TGCGCCAGCAGCTCCACAGAATCCTACGAGCAGTACTTC.

The gene calls are TRBV6-6 and TRBJ1-2; the match to TRBD1 covers 8 bases. Germline V gene data show CDR1 as MNHNY and CDR2 as SVGAGI (reference sequence). This CDR3 is 14 amino acids long. Unmatched junction bases numbered 9, after V lost 9 bases and J lost 3 bases. The CDR3 DNA follows: TGTGCCAGTCAGAAAGGACAGGGCGACTATGGCTACACCTTC. It codes for CASQKGQGDYGYTF.

The J gene is TRBJ1-2, the V gene TRBV6-6; TRBD1 aligns across 9 bases. From germline, CDR1 is MNHNY and CDR2 SVGAGI (reference sequence). The trim removed 6 bases at V and 7 bases at J, leaving 9 bases unmatched. CDR3 size: 14 residues. The CDR3 spells CASSRGQGALGYTF. Here the CDR3 DNA reads TGTGCCAGCAGCAGGGGACAGGGCGCCCTTGGCTACACCTTC.

This clone has a single count. This chain uses TRBV25-1 with TRBJ2-3; tentatively, D is TRBD1 (6 bases). V gave up 1 base and J gave up 2 bases, with 13 bases separating them. This CDR3 is built from 16 residues. The germline gives CDR1 MGHDK, CDR2 SYGVNS. CDR3 protein: CASSEFEGVNTDTQYF. The CDR3 nucleotides are TGTGCCAGCAGTGAATTTGAGGGGGTGAACACAGATACGCAGTATTTT.

The genes are TRBV21-1 and TRBJ2-1. TRBV21-1 is labeled a pseudogene. This CDR3 has 14 residues. CDR3 in amino acids: CAKKLRPSYNEQFF. CDR3 coding DNA: TGTGCCAAAAAATTACGCCCCTCCTACAATGAGCAGTTCTTC.

The chain combines TRBV3-1 (or the pseudogene TRBV3-2) with TRBJ1-2; D is ambiguous. Germline CDR1 reads LGHDT; CDR2 reads YNNKEL (reference sequence). The V end lost 0 bases, the J end lost 2 bases, and 7 bases lay between the germline ends. The CDR3 is 14 residues long. The CDR3 DNA is TGTGCCAGCAGCCAAGATCAGGCCAACTATGGCTACACCTTC. As protein: CASSQDQANYGYTF.

The V gene is TRBV25-1, the J gene TRBJ1-5; TRBD1 is a possible D gene (6 bases). The V end lost 6 bases, the J end lost 0 bases, and 12 bases lay between the germline ends. From germline, CDR1 is MGHDK and CDR2 SYGVNS. The CDR3 length is 15 residues. CDR3 nucleotide sequence: TGTGCCAGCAGACCTCCGGGACATAGCAATCAGCCCCAGCATTTT. As protein: CASRPPGHSNQPQHF.

CDR3 residues: CASSFKSRGGRWYEQYF. CDR3 DNA: TGTGCCAGCAGTTTCAAGTCCCGGGGGGGGCGTTGGTACGAGCAGTACTTC. The gene calls are TRBV27 and TRBJ2-7, with 8 bases aligning to TRBD2. Unmatched junction bases numbered 14, after V lost 3 bases and J lost 4 bases. Germline V gene sequence: CDR1 MNHEY, CDR2 SMNVEV (reference sequence). The CDR3 is made up of 17 amino acids.

The chain recombines TRBV27 with TRBJ2-7; D may be TRBD1 (6 bases). V was trimmed by 5 bases and J by 0 bases, leaving 14 bases between them. Germline V CDR1 and CDR2: MNHEY, SMNVEV (reference sequence). The CDR3 covers 15 residues. The CDR3 region is CASSLRRGPSYEQYF. The CDR3 DNA reads as TGTGCCAGCAGTCTCCGCAGGGGTCCCTCCTACGAGCAGTACTTC.

The J gene is TRBJ2-1, the V gene TRBV20-1; tentative D call: TRBD2 (6 bases). CDR1 is DFQATT and CDR2 is SNEGSKA in the germline V gene (reference sequence). The CDR3 is made up of 15 amino acids. Trimming removed 3 bases from V and 5 bases from J, with 17 bases in between. CDR3 coding DNA: TGCAGTGCTAGTACATGGACGGGAGCCAACAATGAGCAGTTCTTC. It is translated as CSASTWTGANNEQFF.

J is TRBJ2-1 and V is TRBV5-1, with D tentatively TRBD2 (6 bases). CDR3 length equals 15 residues. The germline gives CDR1 SGHRS, CDR2 YFSETQ. V was pared by 0 bases and J by 4 bases, with 11 bases between. In DNA, the CDR3 is TGCGCCAGCAGCTTGGGAGACGGGGGTTACAATGAGCAGTTCTTC. It specifies CASSLGDGGYNEQFF. Combining the CDR3 with reference TRBV5-1 and TRBJ2-1 gives the whole variable domain KAGVTQTPRYLIKTRGQQVTLSCSPISGHRSVSWYQQTPGQGLQFLFEYFSETQRNKGNFPGRFSGRQFSNSRSEMNVSTLELGDSALYLCASSLGDGGYNEQFFGPGTRLTVL.

The chain uses TRBV5-1 and TRBJ2-2; 14 nucleotides match TRBD2. CDR3 size: 15 residues. Germline V gene sequence: CDR1 SGHRS, CDR2 YFSETQ. The ends lost 4 bases at V and 6 bases at J; junction bases unmatched: 2. The CDR3 region has the DNA TGCGCCAGCAGCCCGGGACTAGCGGGAGCCGGGGAGCTGTTTTTT. Residues: CASSPGLAGAGELFF.